This TCR beta chain is drawn from a study of shared clonotypes between healthy human individuals. TCRdb's table, derived via immunoSEQ multiplex PCR, lists solely in-frame clones and lacks some. This table holds roughly 1,000,000 clones, approximately 78% found once. Germline CDR1 and CDR2: SQVTM and ANQGSEA. The CDR3 covers 18 residues. V trimming: 5 bases; J trimming: 5 bases; junction bases outside the gene matches: 18. The V call is TRBV29-1, the J call TRBJ2-5, with TRBD2 identical over 12 bases. The specimen was memory CD4+ T cells from PBMCs. Subset meaning: CD45RA-negative fraction. The TCR originated in a man aged 18 to 29 in good health. Some clones in this sample may be carry-over from other donors' samples. CDR3 sequence: CSVRPSSGRGSRTETQYF. DNA of the CDR3: TGCAGCGTTCGACCCTCTAGCGGGAGGGGATCGAGAACGGAGACCCAGTACTTC.